These 7 T cell receptor beta chains originate from one sample sequenced in a study of cytomegalovirus exposure and HLA in healthy donors. The study ran its PCR with 60 Vbeta and 13 Jbeta primers. Libraries were prepared by immunoSEQ multiplex PCR; TCRdb keeps only in-frame clonotypes and omits some of them. This sample yields 150,000 to 200,000 clones, of which roughly 13% are seen a single time; 7.8% belongs to the top ten. Input material: PBMCs. These receptors all stem from a man between 45 and 60 years old in good health and CMV-seropositive.

In its sample, this clone was seen a few times. The chain carries TRBV13 and TRBJ2-3; D is possibly TRBD1 (6 bases). CDR1 PRHDT and CDR2 FYEKMQ come from the germline V gene (reference sequence). Trimming took off 3 bases at V and 5 bases at J, with 9 bases between the two ends. CDR3 length: 13 residues. The CDR3 DNA sequence: TGTGCCAGCAGCTTGCAGGGGCAAGATACGCAGTATTTT. Translating gives CASSLQGQDTQYF.

The chain recombines TRBV10-2 with TRBJ1-2; D is undetermined. With 5 bases removed from V and 4 bases from J, the gap between germline ends came to 14 bases. CDR1 is WSHSY, CDR2 SAAADI, per germline. CDR3 length: 14 residues. CDR3 sequence: CASSPPRESYGYTF. The CDR3 DNA reads TGCGCCAGCAGTCCGCCGAGAGAGAGCTATGGCTACACCTTC.

This clone turned up a few times. The V gene is TRBV4-1, the J gene TRBJ1-5; TRBD1 aligns across 10 bases. Germline loops: CDR1 MGHRA, CDR2 YSYEKL. The V segment lost 0 bases and the J segment 4 bases; nucleotides outside the gene matches: 3. CDR3 size: 16 residues. CDR3 nucleotide sequence: TGCGCCAGCAGCCAAGATTCGGGACAGGGGAATCAGCCCCAGCATTTT. This codes for CASSQDSGQGNQPQHF.

V is TRBV5-6 and J is TRBJ1-2, with D perhaps matching TRBD1 (6 bases). This CDR3 is 15 amino acids long. Germline CDR1 is SGHDT and CDR2 is YYEEEE. V gave up 0 bases and J gave up 1 base, with 10 bases separating them. For the CDR3, the DNA is TGTGCCAGCAGCTTGGTACAGGGAAATAACTATGGCTACACCTTC. Residues: CASSLVQGNNYGYTF.

This clone was recorded a few times. The chain links TRBV6-1 to TRBJ1-2; maybe TRBD1 (6 bases). From germline, CDR1 is MNHNS and CDR2 SASEGT. There are 13 residues in the CDR3. The V end was cut by 6 bases, the J end by 3 bases, with 11 bases between. The CDR3 loop reads CASRTTGYYGYTF. CDR3 sequence (DNA): TGTGCCAGCAGAACCACAGGGTACTATGGCTACACCTTC.

A word on this clone: Likely a read error: the CDR3 ends without its conserved phenylalanine or tryptophan. The chain employs TRBV10-1 and TRBJ1-1; D is perhaps TRBD1 (6 bases). Trimming took off 4 bases at V and 4 bases at J, with 19 bases between the two ends. Germline CDR1 reads WNHNN; CDR2 reads SYGVQD (reference sequence). CDR3 length equals 16 residues. The CDR3 sequence is CASSGDKERVGTEAFV. The CDR3 DNA follows: TGCGCCAGCAGTGGGGACAAGGAAAGGGTTGGCACTGAAGCTTTCGTT.

V gene TRBV5-4 combines with J gene TRBJ1-1, with 9 bases fitting TRBD1. In germline, CDR1 is SGHNT, CDR2 YYREEE (reference sequence). The J segment lost 5 bases and the V segment lost 0 bases, leaving 5 bases of the junction unmatched. This CDR3 region has 15 residues. The CDR3 DNA follows: TGTGCCAGCAGCTTGGGCCCGGGACAGGGAACTGAAGCTTTCTTT. As protein: CASSLGPGQGTEAFF.